This TCR beta chain was found in a study of T cells in Graves' hyperthyroidism and ophthalmopathy. General study results and limits: By a 13 V-J model, ophthalmopathy was set apart from stable hyperthyroidism. Most clonotypes that expanded in the thyroid above 0.001 also showed up in blood.

CDR3 length: 13 amino acids. The germline gives CDR1 SGHRS, CDR2 YFSETQ. V gave up 4 bases and J gave up 8 bases, with 12 bases separating them. About this clonotype itself: Antigen unknown.

These patients, aged 18 to 65, had recently diagnosed hyperthyroidism lasting under 2 months. Diagnoses used clinical symptoms, serum thyroxine and TRAb, thyroid ultrasound and orbital computed tomography. It was RNA transcripts that yielded the amplified TCR beta CDR3 regions. TCR CDR3 regions were first amplified by RT-PCR with HTBI primers. TCRdb itself ran the multiplex PCR reads through MiXCR, one entry per CDR3 protein. The sample lists roughly 300,000 distinct CDR3 sequences; approximately 26% were seen once. The sample was blood. The clonotype comes from a man in his forties or fifties with Graves' hyperthyroidism that later progressed to Graves' ophthalmopathy. The chain joins TRBV5-1 to TRBJ2-2; weak D call: TRBD2 (5 bases). The CDR3 reads CASSGSHFGELFF. DNA of the CDR3: TGCGCCAGCAGCGGGAGTCATTTTGGGGAGCTGTTTTTT.